The text below deals with one TCR beta chain. Its antigen remains unknown. These data are taken from a study of cytomegalovirus exposure and HLA in healthy donors. As for the study in general: T cells numbering about 179 million yielded fewer than 140 million unique TCR beta sequences in an earlier analysis. Researchers found that around 80% of 350 to 500 genotyped donors fell within the Caucasian-associated ancestry cluster.

V lost 5 bases to trimming and J lost 8 bases, with 12 bases between them. From germline, CDR1 is LNHDA and CDR2 SQIVND (reference sequence). The CDR3 has 12 residues. Overall study findings and caveats: As was reported, the HLA-A and HLA-B alleles of most subjects were accurately predicted from TCR beta sequences.

Primers for the PCR totalled 60 Vbeta and 13 Jbeta. TCRdb's table, derived via immunoSEQ multiplex PCR, lists solely in-frame clones and lacks some. This sample's table has fewer than 150,000 clones. Source material: PBMCs. This TCR derives from a woman aged 55 to 70 in good health and CMV-seronegative. The chain has TRBV19 and TRBJ1-2; D ambiguous. The CDR3 DNA reads TGTGCCAGTAGTCAGAGATCCGGGGGCTACACCTTC. This encodes CASSQRSGGYTF. Full variable domain (rest looked up from reference TRBV19 and TRBJ1-2): DGGITQSPKYLFRKEGQNVTLSCEQNLNHDAMYWYRQDPGQGLRLIYYSQIVNDFQKGDIAEGYSVSREKKESFPLTVTSAQKNPTAFYLCASSQRSGGYTFGSGTRLTVV.